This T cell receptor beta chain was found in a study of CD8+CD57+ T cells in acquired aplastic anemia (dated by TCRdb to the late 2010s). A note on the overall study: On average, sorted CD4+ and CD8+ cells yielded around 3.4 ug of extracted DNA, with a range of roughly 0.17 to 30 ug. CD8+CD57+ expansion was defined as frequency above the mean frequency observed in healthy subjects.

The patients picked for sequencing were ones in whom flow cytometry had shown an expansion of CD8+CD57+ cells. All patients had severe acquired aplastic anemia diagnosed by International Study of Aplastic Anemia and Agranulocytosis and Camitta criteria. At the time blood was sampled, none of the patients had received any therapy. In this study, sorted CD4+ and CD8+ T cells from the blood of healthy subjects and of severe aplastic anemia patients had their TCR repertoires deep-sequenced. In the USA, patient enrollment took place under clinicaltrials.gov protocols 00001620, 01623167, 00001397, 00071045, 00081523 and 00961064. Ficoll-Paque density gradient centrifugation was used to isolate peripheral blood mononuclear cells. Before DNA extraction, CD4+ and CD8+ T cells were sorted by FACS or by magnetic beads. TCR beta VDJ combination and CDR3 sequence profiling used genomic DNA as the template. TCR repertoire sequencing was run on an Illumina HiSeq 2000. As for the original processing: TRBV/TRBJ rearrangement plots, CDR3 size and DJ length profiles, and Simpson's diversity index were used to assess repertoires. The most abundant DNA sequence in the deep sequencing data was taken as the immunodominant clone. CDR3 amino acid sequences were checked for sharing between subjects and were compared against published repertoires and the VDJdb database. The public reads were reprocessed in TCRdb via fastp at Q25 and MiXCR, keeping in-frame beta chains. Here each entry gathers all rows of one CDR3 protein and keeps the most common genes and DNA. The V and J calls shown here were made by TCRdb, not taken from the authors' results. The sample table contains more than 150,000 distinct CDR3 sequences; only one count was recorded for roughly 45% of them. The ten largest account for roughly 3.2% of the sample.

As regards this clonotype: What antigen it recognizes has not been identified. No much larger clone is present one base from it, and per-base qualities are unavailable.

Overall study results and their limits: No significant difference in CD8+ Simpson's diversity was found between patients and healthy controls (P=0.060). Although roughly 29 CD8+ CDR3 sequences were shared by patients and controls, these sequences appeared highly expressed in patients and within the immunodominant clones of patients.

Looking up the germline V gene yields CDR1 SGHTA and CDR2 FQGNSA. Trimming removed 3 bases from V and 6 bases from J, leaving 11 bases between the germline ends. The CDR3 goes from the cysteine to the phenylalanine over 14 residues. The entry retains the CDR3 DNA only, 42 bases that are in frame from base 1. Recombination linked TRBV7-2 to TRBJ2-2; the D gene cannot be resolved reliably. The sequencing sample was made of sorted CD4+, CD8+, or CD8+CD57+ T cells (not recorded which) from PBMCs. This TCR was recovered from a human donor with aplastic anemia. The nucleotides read TGTGCCAGCAGCTTTGGTCCGGGCGCCGGGGAGCTGTTTTTT. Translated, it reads CASSFGPGAGELFF.